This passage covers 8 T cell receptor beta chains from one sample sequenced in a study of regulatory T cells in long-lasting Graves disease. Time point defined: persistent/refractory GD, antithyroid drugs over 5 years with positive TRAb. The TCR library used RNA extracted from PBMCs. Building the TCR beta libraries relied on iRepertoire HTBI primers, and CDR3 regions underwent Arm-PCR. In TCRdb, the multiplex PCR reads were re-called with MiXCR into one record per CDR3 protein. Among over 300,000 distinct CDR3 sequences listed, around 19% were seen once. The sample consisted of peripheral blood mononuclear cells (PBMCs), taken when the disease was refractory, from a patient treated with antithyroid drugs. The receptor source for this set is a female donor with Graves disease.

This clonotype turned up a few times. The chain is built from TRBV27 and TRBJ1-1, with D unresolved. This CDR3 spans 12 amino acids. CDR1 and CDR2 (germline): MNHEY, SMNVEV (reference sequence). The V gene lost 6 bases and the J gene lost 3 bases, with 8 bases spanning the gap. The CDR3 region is CASRDGDTEAFF. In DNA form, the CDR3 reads TGTGCCAGCAGGGACGGAGACACTGAAGCTTTCTTT.

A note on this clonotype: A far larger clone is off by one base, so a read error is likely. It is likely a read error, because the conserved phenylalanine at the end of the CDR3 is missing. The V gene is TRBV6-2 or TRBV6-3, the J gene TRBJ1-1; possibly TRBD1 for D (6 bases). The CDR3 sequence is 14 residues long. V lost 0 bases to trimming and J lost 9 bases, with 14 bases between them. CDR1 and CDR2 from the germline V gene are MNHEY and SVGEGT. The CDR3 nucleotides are TGTGCCAGCAGTTACTCGGGGGCAGGCCCGAAAGCTTTCTCT. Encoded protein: CASSYSGAGPKAFS.

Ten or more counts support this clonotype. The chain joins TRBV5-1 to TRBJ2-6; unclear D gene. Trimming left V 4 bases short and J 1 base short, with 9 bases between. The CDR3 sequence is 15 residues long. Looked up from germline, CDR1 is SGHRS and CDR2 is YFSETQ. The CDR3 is CASSVAASGANVLTF. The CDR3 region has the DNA TGCGCCAGCAGCGTAGCAGCTTCTGGGGCCAACGTCCTGACTTTC.

The CDR3 sequence: CASSLGKILTFDTDTQYF. The DNA of the CDR3 is TGTGCCAGCAGCTTAGGGAAAATCTTGACTTTTGACACAGATACGCAGTATTTT. The chain joins TRBV7-2 to TRBJ2-3; D is unresolved. The CDR3 runs 18 residues. V lost 1 base, J lost 2 bases, and 19 bases lay in between. CDR1 is SGHTA, CDR2 FQGNSA, per germline.

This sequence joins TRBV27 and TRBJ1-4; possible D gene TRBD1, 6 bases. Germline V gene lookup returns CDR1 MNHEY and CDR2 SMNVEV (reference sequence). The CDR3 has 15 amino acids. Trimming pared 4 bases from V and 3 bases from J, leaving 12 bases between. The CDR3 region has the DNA TGTGCCAGCAGTTCTCAGGGGCAGGCTAATGAAAAACTGTTTTTT. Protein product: CASSSQGQANEKLFF.

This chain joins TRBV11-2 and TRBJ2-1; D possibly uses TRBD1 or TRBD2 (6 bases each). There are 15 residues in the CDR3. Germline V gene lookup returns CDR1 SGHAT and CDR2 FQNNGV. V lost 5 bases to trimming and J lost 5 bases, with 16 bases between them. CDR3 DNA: TGTGCCAGCAGCCGGGGGTGGGGGCGTGACAATGAGCAGTTCTTC. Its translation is CASSRGWGRDNEQFF.

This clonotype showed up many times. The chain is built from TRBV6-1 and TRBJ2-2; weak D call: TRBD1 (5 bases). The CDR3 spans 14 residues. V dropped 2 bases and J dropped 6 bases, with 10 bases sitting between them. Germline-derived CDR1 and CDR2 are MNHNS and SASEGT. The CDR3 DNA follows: TGTGCCAGCAGTGAAAGGGGAAGGGCCGGGGAGCTGTTTTTT. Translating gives CASSERGRAGELFF.

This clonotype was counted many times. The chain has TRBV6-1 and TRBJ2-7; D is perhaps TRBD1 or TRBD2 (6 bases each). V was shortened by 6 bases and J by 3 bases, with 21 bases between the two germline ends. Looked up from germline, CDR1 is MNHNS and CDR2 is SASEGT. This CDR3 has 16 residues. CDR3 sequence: CASSPAAEGGFYEQYF. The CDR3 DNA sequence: TGTGCCAGCAGCCCAGCGGCTGAGGGGGGCTTCTACGAGCAGTACTTC.